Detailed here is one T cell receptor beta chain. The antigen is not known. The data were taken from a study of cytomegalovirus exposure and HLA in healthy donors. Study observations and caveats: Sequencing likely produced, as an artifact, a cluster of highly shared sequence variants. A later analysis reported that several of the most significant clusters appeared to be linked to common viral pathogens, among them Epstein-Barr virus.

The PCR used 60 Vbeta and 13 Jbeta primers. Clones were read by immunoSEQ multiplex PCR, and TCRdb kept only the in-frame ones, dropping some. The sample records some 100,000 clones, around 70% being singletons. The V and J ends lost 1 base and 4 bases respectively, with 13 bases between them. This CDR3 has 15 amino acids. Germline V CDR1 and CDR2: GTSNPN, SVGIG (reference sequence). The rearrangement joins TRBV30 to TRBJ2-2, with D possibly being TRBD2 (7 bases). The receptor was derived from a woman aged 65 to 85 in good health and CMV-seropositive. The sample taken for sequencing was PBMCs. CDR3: CAWSEGGAGTGELFF. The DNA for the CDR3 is TGTGCCTGGAGTGAAGGGGGGGCCGGCACCGGGGAGCTGTTTTTT.